This T cell receptor (beta chain) was captured by sequencing in a study of human T cells and chemical hapten exposure. Overall study context: Patients' scalps got diphenylcyclopropenone weekly throughout the approximately 25-week study.

Regarding this clonotype: Its antigen is currently unknown.

Whole-study results and caveats: TCRs above 1 in 1000 frequency stayed constant with DPC sensitization. Alopecia affected the donors, so their immune response may differ from healthy people's.

Germline lookup yields CDR1 SGHTA and CDR2 FQGNSA. CDR3 length equals 13 residues. V lost 1 base to trimming and J lost 4 bases, with 8 bases between them. Sample time point: patch test 3, about 24 weeks after DPC sensitization. The treatment denotes: therapeutic diphenylcyclopropenone sensitization with weekly scalp DPC. The library labeled individual cDNA molecules by adding unique molecular identifiers to them. TCRdb called the RACE reads again in MiXCR, with one record for every CDR3 protein. This sample has some 71,000 distinct CDR3 sequences; approximately 10% occur once, and the top ten carry 1.4%.

Source: whole blood, taken in connection with sensitization to the hapten diphenylcyclopropenone (DPC). The clonotype originates from a woman in her forties or fifties with alopecia areata. Some clones in this sample may be carry-over from other donors' samples. V is TRBV7-2 and J is TRBJ2-7; D is uncertain. The DNA of the CDR3 is TGTGCCAGCAGCTTAGTCGGCCCTTACGAGCAGTACTTC. As protein: CASSLVGPYEQYF. The full variable domain, its missing parts supplied by reference TRBV7-2 and TRBJ2-7, is GAGVSQSPSNKVTEKGKDVELRCDPISGHTALYWYRQSLGQGLEFLIYFQGNSAPDKSGLPSDRFSAERTGGSVSTLTIQRTQQEDSAVYLCASSLVGPYEQYFGPGTRLTVT.